The 4 T cell receptor beta chains below were found in one sample sequenced in a study of control samples from healthy donors and cancer patients. Profiled with immunoSEQ multiplex PCR; TCRdb holds only in-frame clones, not every one. The sample has tens of thousands of clones; about 88% are singletons. The sequenced material came from blood. The receptors here all came from a woman in her forties or fifties in good health.

This clone appeared once. The V call is TRBV6-5, the J call TRBJ2-2, with D tentatively TRBD1 (5 bases). Trimming removed 0 bases from V and 7 bases from J, with 12 bases in between. Germline-derived CDR1 and CDR2 are MNHEY and SVGAGI. The length of the CDR3 is 15 residues. CDR3 nucleotides: TGTGCCAGCAGTTACTCGATTGGGGCGAGCGGGGAGCTGTTTTTT. The encoded protein is CASSYSIGASGELFF.

The chain uses TRBV2 and TRBJ2-7; no reliable D call. V was clipped by 4 bases and J by 2 bases, with 12 bases between them. The CDR3 contains 14 residues. Per the germline V gene, CDR1 is SNHLY and CDR2 is FYNNEI. Here the CDR3 DNA reads TGTGCCAGCAGTGTGGGGAACTTACCCTACGAGCAGTACTTC. It specifies CASSVGNLPYEQYF.

The chain carries TRBV15 and TRBJ1-1; D gene unclear. CDR3 length: 16 amino acids. The germline V gene encodes CDR1 LNHNV and CDR2 YYDKDF (reference sequence). Deletions cut 5 bases from V and 4 bases from J, with 20 bases between. Here the CDR3 DNA reads TGTGCCACCAGCGCAGAAGCCCCGGGAAGGGCCACTGAAGCTTTCTTT. This translates into CATSAEAPGRATEAFF.

The rearrangement uses TRBV6-1 and TRBJ2-7; no clear D. The length of the CDR3 is 15 residues. The germline gives CDR1 MNHNS, CDR2 SASEGT. Trimming removed 0 bases from V and 3 bases from J, with 12 bases in between. CDR3 DNA sequence: TGTGCCAGCAGTGAAGCGTATAGCCCCTACTACGAGCAGTACTTC. It translates to CASSEAYSPYYEQYF.